This T cell receptor beta chain derives from a study of breast tumors, draining lymph nodes, adjacent tissues. TCRdb recomputed calls from the multiplex PCR reads with MiXCR, one row per CDR3 protein. The profile shows fewer than 15,000 distinct CDR3 sequences, 62% of them singletons. Ten or more counts support this clonotype. An end of the junction differs from the germline gene, which may be a read error. The germline V gene has CDR1 LNHDA and CDR2 SQIVND (reference sequence). The CDR3 contains 20 residues. The receptor was isolated from a female donor with breast cancer. Some clones in this sample may be carry-over from other donors' samples. The rearrangement joins TRBV19 to TRBJ2-6; TRBD1 agrees at 12 bases. The sample comprised tumor-adjacent breast tissue. CDR3: CASSIALTGTGGPGATVLTF. The CDR3 DNA follows: TGTGCCAGTAGTATAGCTCTCACCGGGACAGGGGGCCCTGGGGCCACCGTCCTGACTTTC.